This T cell receptor beta chain was captured by sequencing in a study of T cells in Graves' hyperthyroidism and ophthalmopathy. The wider study: Peripheral blood was acquired at first diagnosis, ahead of any therapy whatsoever. Points from the study as a whole: In the blood, most expanded thyroid clonotypes above 0.001 appeared as well.

V was clipped by 3 bases and J by 7 bases, with 19 bases between them. CDR1 DFQATT and CDR2 SNEGSKA come from the germline V gene (reference sequence). CDR3 length: 15 residues. Clinical symptoms, serum thyroxine, TRAb, thyroid ultrasound and orbital computed tomography informed diagnoses. The CDR3 regions of TCR beta were amplified from RNA transcripts. With the HTBI primer set, the TCR CDR3 went through a first round of RT-PCR. TCRdb independently ran MiXCR on the multiplex PCR reads; one entry per CDR3 protein. Of hundreds of thousands of distinct CDR3 sequences in the sample, roughly 15% were seen once. This clonotype has more than one count but fewer than ten. Its antigen is currently unknown.

Source material: blood. The V gene is TRBV20-1, the J gene TRBJ2-4; D not certain. This sequence was found in a woman between 40 and 55 years old with Graves' ophthalmopathy. The CDR3 here is CSASGQVGEANIQYF. The CDR3 coding sequence is TGCAGTGCTAGTGGGCAGGTCGGCGAGGCGAACATTCAGTACTTC.